The rows below give T cell receptor beta chains drawn from one sample of a study of cytomegalovirus exposure and HLA in healthy donors. Here immunoSEQ multiplex PCR was the method, and the copy in TCRdb shows in-frame clones only, minus some. The sample has approximately 150,000 clones, 72% seen once. Sequencing used PBMCs. The receptors derive from a middle-aged man in good health and CMV-seronegative. CDR3s include the opening cysteine and the closing phenylalanine or tryptophan. Each record gives: D gene, clone size, J gene, V gene, CDR3 protein, CDR3 DNA. A D gene is named only where the DNA matches it firmly. Some rows have no size entry. The others give once, few or many, or a class for an expanded clone.

>TRBD2|NA|TRBJ2-3|TRBV7-9
CASSSRILLAGGRTDTQYF
TGTGCCAGCAGCTCCCGAATCTTACTAGCGGGAGGACGAACAGATACGCAGTATTTT
>NA|NA|TRBJ1-1|TRBV11-3
CASSLVDGGEAFF
TGTGCCAGCAGCTTAGTTGATGGTGGCGAAGCTTTCTTT
>TRBD1|once|TRBJ2-3|TRBV20-1
CSGTGGDTQYF
TGCAGTGGGACAGGCGGCGATACGCAGTATTTT
>TRBD2|NA|TRBJ2-5|TRBV15
CATRATSGQETQYF
TGTGCCACCAGGGCGACTAGCGGGCAAGAGACCCAGTACTTC
>NA|NA|TRBJ2-7|TRBV10-1
CASSEGAGEGARPYEQYF
TGCGCCAGCAGTGAAGGGGCAGGGGAGGGAGCCAGACCCTACGAGCAGTACTTC
>TRBD1|NA|TRBJ1-2|TRBV19
CASSPGDRNYGYTF
TGTGCCAGTAGTCCTGGGGACAGAAACTATGGCTACACCTTC
>NA|NA|TRBJ2-5|TRBV20-1
CSATGSETQYF
TGCAGTGCTACAGGAAGCGAGACCCAGTACTTC
>NA|NA|TRBJ2-1|TRBV10-3
CAISDSGGSYNEQFF
TGTGCCATCAGTGACTCCGGGGGCTCCTACAATGAGCAGTTCTTC
>TRBD1|NA|TRBJ1-3|TRBV30
CAWTGTVLGPIYF
TGTGCCTGGACCGGGACAGTCCTCGGCCCCATATATTTT
>NA|NA|TRBJ1-6|TRBV6-4
CASSARVDSPLHF
TGTGCCAGCAGTGCCAGGGTGGATTCACCCCTCCACTTT
>NA|NA|TRBJ2-7|TRBV5-6
CASSLVARGPYEQYF
TGTGCCAGCAGCTTGGTGGCCCGAGGGCCCTACGAGCAGTACTTC
>TRBD2|NA|TRBJ2-1|TRBV7-2
CASSLATGTIAYRYTYNEQFF
TGTGCCAGCAGCTTAGCGACCGGGACTATCGCCTACCGGTATACCTACAATGAGCAGTTCTTC
>NA|NA|TRBJ1-5|TRBV15
CATSTRTASNQPQHF
TGTGCCACCAGCACCCGGACAGCCAGCAATCAGCCCCAGCATTTT
>TRBD1|NA|TRBJ1-4|TRBV6-5
CASSPSGTGDEKLFF
TGTGCCAGCAGTCCCTCCGGGACAGGGGATGAAAAACTGTTTTTT
>NA|NA|TRBJ2-7|TRBV9
CASSAGGEEKQYF
TGTGCCAGCAGCGCAGGAGGGGAAGAAAAGCAGTACTTC
>TRBD2|NA|TRBJ2-2|TRBV5-6
CASDWGGTPTGELFF
TGTGCCAGCGATTGGGGAGGGACCCCCACCGGGGAGCTGTTTTTT
>TRBD1|NA|TRBJ2-7|TRBV6-5
CASRGRTGDSYEQYF
TGTGCCAGCAGGGGGAGGACAGGGGATTCCTACGAGCAGTACTTC
>NA|NA|TRBJ2-7|TRBV19
CASSPRQTSEQYF
TGTGCCAGTAGTCCAAGGCAGACTTCCGAGCAGTACTTC
>NA|NA|TRBJ2-3|TRBV5-4
CASSSDHRARYTQYF
TGTGCCAGCAGTTCCGACCACAGGGCCCGGTATACGCAGTATTTT
>TRBD1|NA|TRBJ2-6|TRBV6-4
CASSESAGQGANVLTF
TGTGCCAGCAGTGAATCCGCGGGACAGGGCGCCAACGTCCTGACTTTC
>TRBD2|few|TRBJ2-7|TRBV4-2
CASSYTGTSGGAAYEQYF
TGTGCCAGCAGTTACACCGGGACTAGCGGGGGGGCCGCCTACGAGCAGTACTTC
>TRBD2|once|TRBJ2-1|TRBV19
CASSTGLAGVNEQFF
TGTGCCAGTAGTACCGGACTAGCGGGAGTAAATGAGCAGTTCTTC
>NA|NA|TRBJ1-2|TRBV30
CAWSPRRANYGYTF
TGTGCCTGGAGTCCCCGGAGAGCTAACTATGGCTACACCTTC
>NA|NA|TRBJ1-1|TRBV9
CASSVGGGKAEGAFF
TGTGCCAGCAGCGTAGGGGGAGGTAAGGCCGAGGGAGCTTTCTTT
>TRBD1|NA|TRBJ1-2|TRBV6-1
CASRDRLYGYTF
TGTGCCAGCAGGGACAGGCTCTATGGCTACACCTTC
>TRBD2|NA|TRBJ2-7|TRBV7-6
CASSLRRGDYEQYF
TGTGCCAGCAGCTTAAGGCGGGGGGACTACGAGCAGTACTTC
>TRBD1|NA|TRBJ2-7|TRBV5-1
CASSRQGNSYEQYF
TGCGCCAGCAGCCGACAGGGAAACTCCTACGAGCAGTACTTC
>NA|NA|TRBJ1-3|TRBV18
CASSPSQGSGNTIYF
TGTGCCAGCTCACCCTCACAGGGTTCTGGAAACACCATATATTTT
>NA|once|TRBJ1-3|TRBV11-3
CASSHSRGNSGNTIYF
TGTGCCAGCAGCCATTCCAGGGGCAACTCTGGAAACACCATATATTTT
>TRBD2|NA|TRBJ2-7|TRBV5-6
CASSSPGLAGSEQYF
TGTGCCAGCAGCTCGCCGGGACTAGCGGGATCCGAGCAGTACTTC
>TRBD1|once|TRBJ2-2|TRBV4-3
CASSQDGTGGRELFF
TGCGCCAGCAGCCAAGATGGGACAGGGGGCCGGGAGCTGTTTTTT
>TRBD1|NA|TRBJ2-7|TRBV7-9
CASSLGDRVGTYEQYF
TGTGCCAGCAGCTTAGGGGACAGGGTTGGGACCTACGAGCAGTACTTC
>NA|NA|TRBJ1-2|TRBV20-1
CSAPGGYGYTF
TGCAGTGCCCCGGGGGGCTATGGCTACACCTTC
>NA|NA|TRBJ2-7|TRBV2
CASSEGRGDSYEQYF
TGTGCCAGCAGTGAGGGCCGGGGAGACTCCTACGAGCAGTACTTC
>NA|once|TRBJ2-3|TRBV9
CASSDPYRGDTQYF
TGTGCCAGCAGCGACCCATATCGAGGAGATACGCAGTATTTT
>NA|once|TRBJ2-4|TRBV5-1
CASSLGVKGLSLAKNIQYF
TGCGCCAGCAGCTTGGGGGTTAAGGGACTGTCACTAGCCAAAAACATTCAGTACTTC
>NA|NA|TRBJ1-5|TRBV2
CASSLDTANSNQPQHF
TGTGCCAGCAGTCTGGACACTGCAAATAGCAATCAGCCCCAGCATTTT
>NA|NA|TRBJ1-1|TRBV4-1
CASSQVNRRGTEAFF
TGCGCCAGCAGCCAAGTAAACAGGAGGGGCACTGAAGCTTTCTTT
>NA|once|TRBJ2-3|TRBV2
CASSTYRASTDTQYF
TGTGCCAGCTCCACCTACCGCGCTAGCACAGATACGCAGTATTTT
>TRBD1|NA|TRBJ2-7|TRBV5-1
CASSQTGGFYEQYF
TGCGCCAGCAGCCAGACAGGGGGCTTCTACGAGCAGTACTTC
>NA|few|TRBJ2-7|TRBV9
CASSVTMRGYEQYF
TGTGCCAGCAGCGTAACAATGCGGGGCTACGAGCAGTACTTC
>NA|NA|TRBJ2-1|TRBV5-1
CASSSSGVYNEQFF
TGCGCCAGCAGCTCCTCAGGGGTCTACAATGAGCAGTTCTTC
>NA|NA|TRBJ1-2|TRBV10-3
CAITAGSEAGYTF
TGTGCCATCACCGCGGGCTCTGAGGCTGGCTACACCTTC
>NA|NA|TRBJ2-7|TRBV7-2
CASSLQGLYEQYF
TGTGCCAGCAGCCTTCAGGGATTATACGAGCAGTACTTC
>TRBD2|NA|TRBJ2-1|TRBV13
CASRSSGRAVEQFF
TGTGCCAGCAGATCGAGCGGGAGGGCCGTTGAGCAGTTCTTC